Described below is a single TCR beta chain sequence and its context. Its antigen is still unknown. Peripheral blood genomic DNA, not sorted cells or RNA, was the template. The sample is drawn from a study of T cell repertoires in aging, cancer and after chemotherapy. Findings and caveats of the study: Compared with age-matched healthy donors, untreated hematological or solid cancer patients showed higher blood TCR clonality. In healthy donors, age-related TCR diversity loss mainly reflected lost richness. Rebound thymic output was suggested by rising median generation probability during chemotherapy in each cancer cohort.

Multiplex touch-down PCR with TRB-A/B primers amplified rearranged V-D-J TRB sequences. TCRdb re-derived calls from the multiplex PCR reads in MiXCR, one entry per CDR3 protein. The table shows fewer than 2,000 distinct CDR3 sequences, with less than 25% occurring only once. The source is a human donor with a solid tumor. Input material: blood.

DNA for the CDR3: TGTGCCATCGCGAACTTCCAGGGCCCTAACACTGAAGCTTTCTTT. Encoded protein: CAIANFQGPNTEAFF. The V gene is TRBV10-3, the J gene TRBJ1-1; perhaps TRBD1 as D (5 bases). Germline lookup yields CDR1 ENHRY and CDR2 SYGVKD. The CDR3 runs to 15 residues. Trimming left V 8 bases short and J 2 bases short, with 18 bases between.